The rows below give T cell receptor beta chains drawn from one sample of a study of cytomegalovirus exposure and HLA in healthy donors. This table comes from immunoSEQ multiplex PCR, and its TCRdb copy is limited to in-frame clones, with some not included. The sample has around 140,000 clones; more than 8% are singletons. Sample: PBMCs. Every receptor here comes from a man between 50 and 59 years old in good health and CMV-seronegative. The conserved cysteine and the conserved F or W are not part of the CDR3 here. The listing skips clone size in some rows; elsewhere it reads once, few, many or a size class.

- TRBJ1-1 TRBV5-4 ASSFSTGNTEAF
few TRBJ2-7 TRBV5-1 ASSLAGQGREQY
- TRBJ2-7 TRBV18 ASSPGQIYYEQY
- TRBJ2-1 TRBV6-5 ASTGLGGNEQF
few TRBJ1-6 TRBV4-1 ASSRVAGLWDSPLH
few TRBJ1-4 TRBV18 ASSIQGIATNEKLF
- TRBJ1-1 TRBV19 ASSIVLRSNGEAF
- TRBJ1-1 TRBV27 ASTSGTGGFSEAF
few TRBJ2-7 TRBV29-1 SVGSYEQY
- TRBJ2-6 TRBV4-2 ASSQDDPGPASGANVLT
few TRBJ2-2 TRBV7-3 ASSSQGALTGELF
few TRBJ1-5 TRBV5-1 ASSLEGTGQPQH
few TRBJ1-1 TRBV4-1 ASSRGQGVEMNTEAF
few TRBJ1-4 TRBV29-1 SVGRQGSTSGEKLF
- TRBJ1-2 TRBV9 ASSPHGGHNYGYT
few TRBJ1-1 TRBV29-1 SVEDGGRLSAF
few TRBJ2-1 TRBV5-6 ASSLAGLAGGGNEQF
few TRBJ2-1 TRBV5-1 ASARGSSYNEQF
- - TRBV5-1 ASSLDPISYEQY
- TRBJ2-1 TRBV7-2 ASSFANYNEQF
- TRBJ1-2 TRBV11-3 ASSFGTAKEGYT
few TRBJ1-1 TRBV5-8 ASSLPRAGAF
few TRBJ1-1 TRBV28 ASSDRDTNTEAF
few TRBJ1-4 TRBV7-6 ASSPGQTTNEKLF
few TRBJ1-4 TRBV30 AWRRRGREKLF
few TRBJ2-3 TRBV7-3 ASSLTLWATQY
few TRBJ2-7 TRBV4-2 ASSQDGGGSSSYEQY
few TRBJ2-7 TRBV7-2 ASSTYQGEQY